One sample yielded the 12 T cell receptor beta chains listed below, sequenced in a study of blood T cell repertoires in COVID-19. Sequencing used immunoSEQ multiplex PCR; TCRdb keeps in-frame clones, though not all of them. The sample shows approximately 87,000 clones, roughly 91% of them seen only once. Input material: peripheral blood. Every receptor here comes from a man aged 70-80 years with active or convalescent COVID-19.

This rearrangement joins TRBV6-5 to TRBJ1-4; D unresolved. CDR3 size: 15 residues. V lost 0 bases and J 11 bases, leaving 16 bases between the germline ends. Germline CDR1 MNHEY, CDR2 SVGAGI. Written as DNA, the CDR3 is TGTGCCAGCAGTTACTCGAGGGTTGCTCCCGGGAAACTGTTTTTT. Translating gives CASSYSRVAPGKLFF.

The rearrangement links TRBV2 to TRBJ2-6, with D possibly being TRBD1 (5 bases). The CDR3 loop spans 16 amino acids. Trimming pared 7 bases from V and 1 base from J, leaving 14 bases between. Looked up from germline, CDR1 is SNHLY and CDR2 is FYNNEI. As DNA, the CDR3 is TGTGCCAGCAAAGGGGAAGGGGCTTCTGGGGCCAACGTCCTGACTTTC. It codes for CASKGEGASGANVLTF.

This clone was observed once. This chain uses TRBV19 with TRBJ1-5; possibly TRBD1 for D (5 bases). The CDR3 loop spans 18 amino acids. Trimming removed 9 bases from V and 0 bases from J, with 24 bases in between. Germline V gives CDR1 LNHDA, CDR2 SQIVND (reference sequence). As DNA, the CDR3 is TGTGCCAGCAAAAAGTGGGGCCAATTATTCTATAGCAATCAGCCCCAGCATTTT. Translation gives CASKKWGQLFYSNQPQHF.

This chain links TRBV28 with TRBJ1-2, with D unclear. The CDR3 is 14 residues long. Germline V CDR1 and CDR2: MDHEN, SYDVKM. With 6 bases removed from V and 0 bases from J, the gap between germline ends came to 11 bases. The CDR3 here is CASSPPGTNYGYTF. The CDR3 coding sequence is TGTGCCAGCAGCCCCCCGGGAACTAACTATGGCTACACCTTC.

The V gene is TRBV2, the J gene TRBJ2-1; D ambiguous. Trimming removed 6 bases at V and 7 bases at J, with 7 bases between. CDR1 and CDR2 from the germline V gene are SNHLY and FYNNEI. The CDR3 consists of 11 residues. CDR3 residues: CASRKENEQFF. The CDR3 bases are TGTGCCAGCAGGAAGGAGAATGAGCAGTTCTTC. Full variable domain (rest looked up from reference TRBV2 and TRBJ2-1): EPEVTQTPSHQVTQMGQEVILRCVPISNHLYFYWYRQILGQKVEFLVSFYNNEISEKSEIFDDQFSVERPDGSNFTLKIRSTKLEDSAMYFCASRKENEQFFGPGTRLTVL.

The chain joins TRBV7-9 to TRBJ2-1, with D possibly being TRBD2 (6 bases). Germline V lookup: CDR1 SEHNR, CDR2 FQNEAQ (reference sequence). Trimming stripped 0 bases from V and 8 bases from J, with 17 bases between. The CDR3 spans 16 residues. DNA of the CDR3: TGTGCCAGCAGCTTAGCGTTCGGGGAGGCCAGGTATGAGCAGTTCTTC. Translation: CASSLAFGEARYEQFF. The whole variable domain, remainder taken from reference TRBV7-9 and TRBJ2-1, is DTGVSQNPRHKITKRGQNVTFRCDPISEHNRLYWYRQTLGQGPEFLTYFQNEAQLEKSRLLSDRFSAERPKGSFSTLEIQRTEQGDSAMYLCASSLAFGEARYEQFFGPGTRLTVL.

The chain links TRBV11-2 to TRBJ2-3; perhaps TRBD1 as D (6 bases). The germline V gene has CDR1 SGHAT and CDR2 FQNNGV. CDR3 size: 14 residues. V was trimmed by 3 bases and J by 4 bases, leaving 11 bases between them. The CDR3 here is CASSFPQGSDTQYF. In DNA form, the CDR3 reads TGTGCCAGCAGCTTCCCCCAGGGGTCAGATACGCAGTATTTT. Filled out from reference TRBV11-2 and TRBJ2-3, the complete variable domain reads EAGVAQSPRYKIIEKRQSVAFWCNPISGHATLYWYQQILGQGPKLLIQFQNNGVVDDSQLPKDRFSAERLKGVDSTLKIQPAKLEDSAVYLCASSFPQGSDTQYFGPGTRLTVL.

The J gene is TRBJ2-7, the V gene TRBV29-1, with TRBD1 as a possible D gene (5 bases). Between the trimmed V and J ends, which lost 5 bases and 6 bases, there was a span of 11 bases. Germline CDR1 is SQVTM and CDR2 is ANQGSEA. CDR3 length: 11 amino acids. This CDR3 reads CSVSRAGEQYF. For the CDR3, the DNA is TGCAGCGTTTCCAGGGCTGGCGAGCAGTACTTC.

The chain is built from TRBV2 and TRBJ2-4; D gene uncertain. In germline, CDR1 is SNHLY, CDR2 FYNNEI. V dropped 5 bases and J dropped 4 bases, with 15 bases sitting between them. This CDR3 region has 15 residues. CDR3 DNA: TGTGCCAGCAGTCCAACACCGCAGACAAAAAACATTCAGTACTTC. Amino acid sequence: CASSPTPQTKNIQYF. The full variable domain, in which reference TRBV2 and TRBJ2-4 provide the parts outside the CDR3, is EPEVTQTPSHQVTQMGQEVILRCVPISNHLYFYWYRQILGQKVEFLVSFYNNEISEKSEIFDDQFSVERPDGSNFTLKIRSTKLEDSAMYFCASSPTPQTKNIQYFGAGTRLSVL.

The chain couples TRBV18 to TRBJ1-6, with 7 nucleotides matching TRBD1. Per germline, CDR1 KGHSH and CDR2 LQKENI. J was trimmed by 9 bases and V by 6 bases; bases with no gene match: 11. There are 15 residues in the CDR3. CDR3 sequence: CASSDFATGSSPLHF. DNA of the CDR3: TGTGCCAGCTCGGATTTTGCGACAGGGAGTTCACCCCTCCACTTT.

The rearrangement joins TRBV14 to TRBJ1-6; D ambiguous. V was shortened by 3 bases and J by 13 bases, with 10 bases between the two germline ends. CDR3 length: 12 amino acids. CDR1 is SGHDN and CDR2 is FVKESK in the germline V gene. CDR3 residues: CASSQRGAPLHF. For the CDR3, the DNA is TGTGCCAGCAGCCAGCGGGGAGCGCCCCTCCACTTT.

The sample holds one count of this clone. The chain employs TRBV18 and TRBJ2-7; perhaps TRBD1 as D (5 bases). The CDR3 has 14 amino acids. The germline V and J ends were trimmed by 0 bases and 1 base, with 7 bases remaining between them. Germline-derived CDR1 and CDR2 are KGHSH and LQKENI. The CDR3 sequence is CASSPPSGSYEQYF. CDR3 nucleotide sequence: TGTGCCAGCTCACCACCGTCAGGGTCCTACGAGCAGTACTTC.